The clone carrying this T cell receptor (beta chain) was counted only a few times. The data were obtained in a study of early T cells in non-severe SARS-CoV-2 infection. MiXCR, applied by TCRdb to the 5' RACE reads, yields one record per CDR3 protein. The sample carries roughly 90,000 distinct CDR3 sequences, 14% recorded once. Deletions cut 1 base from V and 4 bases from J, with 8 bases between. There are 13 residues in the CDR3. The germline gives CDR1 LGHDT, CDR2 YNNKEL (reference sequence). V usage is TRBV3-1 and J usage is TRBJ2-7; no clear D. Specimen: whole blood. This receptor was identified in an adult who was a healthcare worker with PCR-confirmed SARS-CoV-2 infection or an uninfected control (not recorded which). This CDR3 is CASSQVDGYEQYF. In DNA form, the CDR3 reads TGTGCCAGCAGCCAAGTTGACGGGTACGAGCAGTACTTC.